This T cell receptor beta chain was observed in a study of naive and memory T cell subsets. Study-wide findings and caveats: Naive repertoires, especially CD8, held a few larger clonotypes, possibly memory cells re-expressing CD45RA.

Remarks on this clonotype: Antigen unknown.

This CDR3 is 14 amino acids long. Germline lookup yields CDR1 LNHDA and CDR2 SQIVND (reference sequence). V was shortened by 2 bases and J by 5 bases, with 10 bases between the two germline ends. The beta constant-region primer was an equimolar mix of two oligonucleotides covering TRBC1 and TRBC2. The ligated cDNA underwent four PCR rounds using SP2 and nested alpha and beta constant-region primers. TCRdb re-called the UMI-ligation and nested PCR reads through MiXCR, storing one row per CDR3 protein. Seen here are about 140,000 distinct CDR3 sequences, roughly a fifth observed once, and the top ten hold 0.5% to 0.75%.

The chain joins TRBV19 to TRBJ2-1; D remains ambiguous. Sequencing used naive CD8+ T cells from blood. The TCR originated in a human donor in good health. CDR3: CASSILVTHNEQFF. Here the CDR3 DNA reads TGTGCCAGTAGTATACTAGTTACCCACAATGAGCAGTTCTTC.